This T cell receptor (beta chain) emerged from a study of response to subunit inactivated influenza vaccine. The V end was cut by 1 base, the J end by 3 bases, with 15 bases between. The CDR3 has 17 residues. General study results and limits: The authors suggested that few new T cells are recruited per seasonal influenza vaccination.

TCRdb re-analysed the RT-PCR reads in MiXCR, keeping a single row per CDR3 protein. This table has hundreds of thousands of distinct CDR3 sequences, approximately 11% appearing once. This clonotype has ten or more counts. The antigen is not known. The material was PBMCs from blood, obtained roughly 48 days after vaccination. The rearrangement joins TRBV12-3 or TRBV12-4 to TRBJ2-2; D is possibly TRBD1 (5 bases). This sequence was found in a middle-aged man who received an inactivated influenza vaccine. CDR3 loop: CASSLGQLLRHTGELFF. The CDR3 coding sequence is TGTGCCAGCAGTTTAGGACAGCTCCTTCGACACACCGGGGAGCTGTTTTTT.